The 11 T cell receptor beta chains presented below share a single source sample, sequenced in a study of cytomegalovirus exposure and HLA in healthy donors. PCR amplification relied on 60 Vbeta primers (plus 13 Jbeta primers). Clones were read by immunoSEQ multiplex PCR, and TCRdb kept only the in-frame ones, dropping some. The sample yields fewer than 200,000 clones, approximately 88% seen once. What was sequenced was PBMCs. The receptors originated from a man aged 25-45 years in good health and CMV-seronegative.

This clone was seen a few times. The CDR3 coding sequence is TGCGCCAGCAGCGTCGGGAATCGGGATGAGCAGTTCTTC. This codes for CASSVGNRDEQFF. This chain links TRBV5-1 with TRBJ2-1; D perhaps matches TRBD2 (5 bases). V was shortened by 4 bases and J by 8 bases, with 13 bases between the two germline ends. The V gene's germline CDR1 is SGHRS and CDR2 YFSETQ. The CDR3 sequence is 13 residues long.

The V gene is TRBV7-9, the J gene TRBJ1-4, with a possible D match to TRBD1 (6 bases). The ends were cut back, 3 bases at V and 8 bases at J, with 13 bases in the middle. The CDR3 spans 14 residues. CDR1 and CDR2 from the germline V gene are SEHNR and FQNEAQ (reference sequence). CDR3 sequence reads: CASSFVGTMEKLFF. The CDR3 DNA reads as TGTGCCAGCAGCTTCGTAGGGACAATGGAAAAACTGTTTTTT.

The rearrangement uses TRBV5-3 and TRBJ2-7, with 9 bases matching TRBD2. TRBV5-3 is assigned to the ORF class and has an uncertain function. The CDR3 sequence is 15 residues long. V was clipped by 1 base and J by 3 bases; unmatched bases: 5. In DNA form, the CDR3 reads TGTGCCAGAAGCTTGATGACTAGCGGATACTACGAGCAGTACTTC. Translation: CARSLMTSGYYEQYF.

The chain employs TRBV5-1 and TRBJ1-2; D may be TRBD1 (5 bases). This CDR3 is built from 13 residues. The germline gives CDR1 SGHRS, CDR2 YFSETQ. The V gene lost 4 bases and the J gene lost 8 bases, with 15 bases spanning the gap. DNA for the CDR3: TGCGCCAGCAGCGAAACAGGCGCTAGGGGCTACACCTTC. Its translation is CASSETGARGYTF.

J is TRBJ2-7 and V is TRBV7-9; weak D call: TRBD2 (6 bases). Trimming left V 4 bases short and J 2 bases short, with 6 bases between. Germline V gene lookup returns CDR1 SEHNR and CDR2 FQNEAQ (reference sequence). The CDR3 covers 12 residues. CDR3 amino acids: CASSWGAYEQYF. DNA for the CDR3: TGTGCCAGCAGCTGGGGGGCCTACGAGCAGTACTTC.

This rearrangement joins TRBV7-9 to TRBJ2-4; D uncertain. This CDR3 spans 16 amino acids. Germline CDR1 reads SEHNR; CDR2 reads FQNEAQ (reference sequence). Trimming cost V 1 base and J 8 bases, with 18 bases left between them. CDR3 bases: TGTGCCAGCAGCTTAGAGGCAATTACTAACGGAGACATTCAGTACTTC. Protein sequence: CASSLEAITNGDIQYF. Drawing the rest from reference TRBV7-9 and TRBJ2-4, the complete variable domain is DTGVSQNPRHKITKRGQNVTFRCDPISEHNRLYWYRQTLGQGPEFLTYFQNEAQLEKSRLLSDRFSAERPKGSFSTLEIQRTEQGDSAMYLCASSLEAITNGDIQYFGAGTRLSVL.

The DNA for the CDR3 is TGCGCCAGCAGCCACTCGACGGGACTAGCAGAGACCCAGTACTTC. It translates to CASSHSTGLAETQYF. The chain recombines TRBV4-3 with TRBJ2-5; 9 bases agree with TRBD2. CDR3 length: 15 residues. The J segment lost 4 bases and the V segment lost 3 bases, leaving 6 bases of the junction unmatched. Germline CDR1 reads LGHNA; CDR2 reads YSLEER.

The J gene is TRBJ2-7, the V gene TRBV11-1; D may be TRBD2 (5 bases). The CDR3 sequence is 12 residues long. Germline lookup yields CDR1 SGHAT and CDR2 FQDESV (reference sequence). Trimming removed 4 bases at V and 4 bases at J, with 8 bases between. CDR3 sequence reads: CASSSGGYEQYF. CDR3 bases: TGTGCCAGCAGCTCCGGAGGATACGAGCAGTACTTC.

The V gene is TRBV23-1, the J gene TRBJ1-2; no firm D call. TRBV23-1 has ORF status, its function being uncertain. With 4 bases removed from V and 3 bases from J, the gap between germline ends came to 3 bases. This CDR3 spans 11 amino acids. The CDR3 DNA sequence: TGCGCCAGCAGTCCGTACTATGGCTACACCTTC. This codes for CASSPYYGYTF.

J is TRBJ2-7 and V is TRBV11-2, with 9 bases aligning to TRBD1. The CDR3 sequence is 15 residues long. Germline CDR1 SGHAT, CDR2 FQNNGV. Unmatched junction bases numbered 4, after V lost 1 base and J lost 3 bases. CDR3 residues: CASSLVPGQGYEQYF. CDR3 nucleotide sequence: TGTGCCAGCAGCTTAGTACCGGGACAGGGCTACGAGCAGTACTTC.

This clone was seen a single time. CDR3 amino acids: CASSLSLVQGPGYTF. The DNA for the CDR3 is TGCGCCAGCAGCTTGTCTCTAGTACAGGGGCCCGGCTACACCTTC. The rearrangement joins TRBV5-1 to TRBJ1-2, with 7 bases lining up with TRBD1. This CDR3 region has 15 residues. Per the germline V gene, CDR1 is SGHRS and CDR2 is YFSETQ. V lost 1 base to trimming and J lost 8 bases; unmatched junction nucleotides: 11.